These 30 T cell receptor beta chains were sequenced from one sample in a study of blood T cell repertoires in COVID-19. Sequencing used immunoSEQ multiplex PCR; TCRdb keeps in-frame clones, though not all of them. The sample holds 60,000 to 70,000 clones, nearly 85% seen once. The sample comprised peripheral blood. Every receptor here comes from a human donor in a cohort sampled during active COVID-19.

The J gene is TRBJ2-5, the V gene TRBV19; 11 nucleotides match TRBD2. Per germline, CDR1 LNHDA and CDR2 SQIVND (reference sequence). V dropped 7 bases and J dropped 7; count of bases not matched to a gene: 14. The CDR3 loop spans 16 amino acids. The CDR3 region is CASTAFGSGGEGTQYF. The CDR3 coding sequence is TGTGCCAGTACCGCATTTGGTAGCGGGGGGGAGGGGACCCAGTACTTC.

This rearrangement joins TRBV2 to TRBJ1-1, with TRBD1 identical over 10 bases. CDR1 is SNHLY, CDR2 FYNNEI, per germline. J gave up 1 base and V 6 bases, and 2 bases lay outside the gene matches. CDR3 length: 14 amino acids. DNA of the CDR3: TGTGCCAGCAGGTGGACAGGGGGGAACACTGAAGCTTTCTTT. Amino acids: CASRWTGGNTEAFF.

The chain links TRBV14 to TRBJ2-5; 8 bases fit TRBD1. Germline V gives CDR1 SGHDN, CDR2 FVKESK. The CDR3 contains 15 residues. V shed 3 bases, J shed 4 bases, and the junction held 7 bases outside the gene matches. As DNA, the CDR3 is TGTGCCAGCAGCCAGGGTCAGGGGGCGGGAGAGACCCAGTACTTC. This encodes CASSQGQGAGETQYF.

V and J are TRBV4-1 and TRBJ1-2; weak D call: TRBD1 (5 bases). The germline gives CDR1 MGHRA, CDR2 YSYEKL. V gave up 1 base and J gave up 4 bases, with 10 bases separating them. The CDR3 is 14 amino acids. As DNA, the CDR3 is TGCGCCAGCAGCCAAGGGGGGGGGAGCTATGGCTACACCTTC. Amino acids: CASSQGGGSYGYTF.

The chain employs TRBV5-1 and TRBJ1-1, with 9 bases aligning to TRBD1. V lost 2 bases to trimming and J lost 5 bases; unmatched junction nucleotides: 13. Germline assignment: CDR1 SGHRS and CDR2 YFSETQ. There are 17 residues in the CDR3. This CDR3 is CASSFLPQQGAGTEAFF. Here the CDR3 DNA reads TGCGCCAGCAGCTTCCTACCGCAACAGGGGGCGGGAACTGAAGCTTTCTTT.

For the CDR3, the DNA is TGTGCCGAACAACAAAGAGACAGGGACGGCTACACCTTC. Its translation is CAEQQRDRDGYTF. The chain recombines TRBV2 with TRBJ1-2; 7 bases align to TRBD1. CDR1 and CDR2 (germline): SNHLY, FYNNEI. V was clipped by 11 bases and J by 8 bases; unmatched bases: 14. The length of the CDR3 is 13 residues.

This clone was recorded a few times. The chain links TRBV5-1 to TRBJ2-1, with D possibly matching TRBD2 (7 bases). Germline V gene sequence: CDR1 SGHRS, CDR2 YFSETQ. Trimming pared 0 bases from V and 2 bases from J, leaving 15 bases between. The CDR3 contains 17 residues. The CDR3 reads CASSLGGGGGPYNEQFF. CDR3 in DNA: TGCGCCAGCAGCTTGGGGGGAGGCGGGGGCCCCTACAATGAGCAGTTCTTC.

This sequence joins TRBV7-9 and TRBJ2-1, with 8 bases aligning to TRBD2. CDR1 is SEHNR, CDR2 FQNEAQ, per germline (reference sequence). V lost 4 bases, J lost 0 bases, and 11 bases stayed unmatched. This CDR3 has 18 residues. The CDR3 loop is CASSSHLSGVRSYNEQFF. The CDR3 DNA reads as TGTGCCAGCAGCTCACACCTTAGCGGGGTCCGCTCCTACAATGAGCAGTTCTTC.

This chain uses TRBV11-2 with TRBJ1-2; 7 bases fit TRBD1. CDR3 size: 13 residues. The J segment lost 3 bases and the V segment lost 4 bases, leaving 2 bases of the junction unmatched. Germline-derived CDR1 and CDR2 are SGHAT and FQNNGV. DNA of the CDR3: TGTGCCAGCAGCTACGGGACAGACTATGGCTACACCTTC. This sequence encodes CASSYGTDYGYTF.

The rearrangement links TRBV7-2 to TRBJ1-2; 7 bases line up with TRBD1. V was pared by 2 bases and J by 5 bases, with 8 bases of the junction left unmatched. CDR1 SGHTA and CDR2 FQGNSA come from the germline V gene. CDR3 length equals 15 residues. Here the CDR3 reads CASSLIRTGDYGYTF. Here the CDR3 DNA reads TGTGCCAGCAGCTTAATACGGACAGGAGATTATGGCTACACCTTC. The full variable domain, completed using reference TRBV7-2 and TRBJ1-2, is GAGVSQSPSNKVTEKGKDVELRCDPISGHTALYWYRQSLGQGLEFLIYFQGNSAPDKSGLPSDRFSAERTGGSVSTLTIQRTQQEDSAVYLCASSLIRTGDYGYTFGSGTRLTVV.

V is TRBV30 and J is TRBJ2-3, with 9 bases matching TRBD1. Losses at the gene ends were 0 bases for V and 3 bases for J; bases not matched to a gene: 4. The CDR3 contains 15 residues. The germline V gene encodes CDR1 GTSNPN and CDR2 SVGIG (reference sequence). This CDR3 reads CAWSVGQGRTDTQYF. The CDR3 DNA sequence: TGTGCCTGGAGTGTTGGACAGGGGAGGACAGATACGCAGTATTTT. Full variable domain (remainder filled in from reference TRBV30 and TRBJ2-3): SQTIHQWPATLVQPVGSPLSLECTVEGTSNPNLYWYRQAAGRGLQLLFYSVGIGQISSEVPQNLSASRPQDRQFILSSKKLLLSDSGFYLCAWSVGQGRTDTQYFGPGTRLTVL.

In its sample, this clone was seen once. The DNA of the CDR3 is TGTGCCAGCAGTTTATACAGCTCCTACGAGCAGTACTTC. Translation gives CASSLYSSYEQYF. The chain uses TRBV6-2 or TRBV6-3 and TRBJ2-7; no firm D call. The germline V and J ends were trimmed by 4 bases and 0 bases, with 7 bases remaining between them. This CDR3 has 13 amino acids. The V gene's germline CDR1 is MNHEY and CDR2 SVGEGT.

The chain employs TRBV4-1 and TRBJ1-4, with D possibly matching TRBD1 (5 bases). V was clipped by 4 bases and J by 7 bases, with 19 bases between them. Per the germline V gene, CDR1 is MGHRA and CDR2 is YSYEKL. The CDR3 totals 16 residues. CDR3: CASSPRQGTSFEKLFF. The CDR3 nucleotides read TGCGCCAGCAGCCCACGCCAGGGTACGTCTTTTGAAAAACTGTTTTTT.

The chain has TRBV2 and TRBJ2-1; 11 positions match TRBD2. CDR1 and CDR2 (germline): SNHLY, FYNNEI. V was clipped by 4 bases and J by 16 bases; unmatched bases: 9. This CDR3 has 13 residues. The CDR3 DNA is TGTGCCAGCAGTGTAGTAGCGGGGGGGCGTAGATTCTTC. This sequence encodes CASSVVAGGRRFF.

The V gene is TRBV18, the J gene TRBJ2-3; the match to TRBD1 covers 10 bases. CDR1 is KGHSH and CDR2 is LQKENI in the germline V gene. CDR3 length: 15 amino acids. J was trimmed by 6 bases and V by 2 bases; bases with no gene match: 5. The CDR3 sequence is CASSPLGTGVDTQYF. Here the CDR3 DNA reads TGTGCCAGCTCACCATTGGGGACAGGGGTCGATACGCAGTATTTT. Full variable domain (rest looked up from reference TRBV18 and TRBJ2-3): NAGVMQNPRHLVRRRGQEARLRCSPMKGHSHVYWYRQLPEEGLKFMVYLQKENIIDESGMPKERFSAEFPKEGPSILRIQQVVRGDSAAYFCASSPLGTGVDTQYFGPGTRLTVL.

V and J are TRBV7-7 and TRBJ2-7; tentative D call: TRBD1 (6 bases). The V gene's germline CDR1 is SSHAT and CDR2 FNYEAQ (reference sequence). The CDR3 extends over 15 amino acids. Trimming stripped 0 bases from V and 2 bases from J, with 11 bases between. The CDR3 bases are TGTGCCAGCAGCTTAGCGAGGGGACAAACCTACGAGCAGTACTTC. It translates to CASSLARGQTYEQYF.

The V gene is TRBV5-1, the J gene TRBJ2-1; TRBD1 agrees at 7 bases. Germline assignment: CDR1 SGHRS and CDR2 YFSETQ. This CDR3 has 15 amino acids. V shed 4 bases and J 4 bases; nucleotides not matched to a gene: 8. The CDR3 nucleotides read TGCGCCAGCAGCCCCGGGACAGTCGATTACAATGAGCAGTTCTTC. Translating gives CASSPGTVDYNEQFF.

As for this clone: One end of the junction is discordant with germline, which a read error may explain. The rearrangement links TRBV20-1 to TRBJ1-4, with unresolved D. The CDR3 covers 11 residues. The germline V gene has CDR1 DFQATT and CDR2 SNEGSKA (reference sequence). The CDR3 DNA reads as TGCAGTGCTAGACTTGACACGTTCTTGGTTTTT. Translated: CSARLDTFLVF.

This chain joins TRBV5-5 and TRBJ1-4; perhaps TRBD1 as D (5 bases). Trimming stripped 4 bases from V and 4 bases from J, with 11 bases between. The CDR3 loop spans 14 amino acids. The germline V gene has CDR1 SGHKS and CDR2 YYEKEE (reference sequence). Here the CDR3 DNA reads TGTGCCAGCAGCCTAGGGGCAGGTAATGAAAAACTGTTTTTT. This encodes CASSLGAGNEKLFF.

The chain uses TRBV28 and TRBJ1-2; possibly TRBD1 for D (5 bases). V was trimmed by 4 bases and J by 3 bases, leaving 18 bases between them. Looked up from germline, CDR1 is MDHEN and CDR2 is SYDVKM. This CDR3 spans 16 amino acids. This CDR3 is CASSSNHPTADYGYTF. CDR3 nucleotide sequence: TGTGCCAGCAGTTCGAACCATCCGACAGCCGACTATGGCTACACCTTC.

This rearrangement joins TRBV3-1 (or the pseudogene TRBV3-2) to TRBJ1-4; TRBD1 might be the D (6 bases). V lost 3 bases and J lost 2, with 7 bases in between. The germline V gene has CDR1 LGHDT and CDR2 YNNKEL (reference sequence). This CDR3 has 14 amino acids. CDR3 coding DNA: TGTGCCAGCAGCCATAGGGGGACTAATGAAAAACTGTTTTTT. Translation gives CASSHRGTNEKLFF.

The chain joins TRBV11-3 to TRBJ2-7, with 9 bases identical to TRBD1. The V gene end was trimmed by 5 bases and the J gene end by 2 bases; junction bases not matched to a gene: 10. Germline-derived CDR1 and CDR2 are SGHNT and YENEEA. The CDR3 is made up of 16 amino acids. The CDR3 coding sequence is TGTGCCAGCAGCCCCCTTTTCGGGACAGGGACCTACGAGCAGTACTTC. The encoded protein is CASSPLFGTGTYEQYF.

This chain links TRBV2 with TRBJ2-5; the D gene is possibly TRBD1 (5 bases). CDR3 size: 14 residues. Trimming removed 6 bases at V and 1 base at J, with 12 bases between. The germline V gene has CDR1 SNHLY and CDR2 FYNNEI. In DNA form, the CDR3 reads TGTGCCAGCAGGATCTACGACAGCCAAGAGACCCAGTACTTC. It specifies CASRIYDSQETQYF. The full variable domain, in which reference TRBV2 and TRBJ2-5 provide the parts outside the CDR3, is EPEVTQTPSHQVTQMGQEVILRCVPISNHLYFYWYRQILGQKVEFLVSFYNNEISEKSEIFDDQFSVERPDGSNFTLKIRSTKLEDSAMYFCASRIYDSQETQYFGPGTRLLVL.

This chain joins TRBV7-2 and TRBJ1-5, with 8 bases lining up with TRBD1. Trimming cost V 5 bases and J 6 bases; bases outside gene matches: 6. CDR3 length: 14 residues. The germline CDR1 and CDR2 sequences are SGHTA and FQGNSA. The CDR3 sequence is CASSPDRASQPQHF. The CDR3 coding sequence is TGTGCCAGCAGCCCGGACAGGGCTAGTCAGCCCCAGCATTTT. Full variable domain (outside the CDR3, taken from reference TRBV7-2 and TRBJ1-5): GAGVSQSPSNKVTEKGKDVELRCDPISGHTALYWYRQSLGQGLEFLIYFQGNSAPDKSGLPSDRFSAERTGGSVSTLTIQRTQQEDSAVYLCASSPDRASQPQHFGDGTRLSIL.

This clone was seen just once. The chain joins TRBV3-1 (or the pseudogene TRBV3-2) to TRBJ2-2, with 9 bases that match TRBD1. The CDR3 contains 17 residues. V shed 4 bases and J 1 base; nucleotides not matched to a gene: 7. From germline, CDR1 is LGHDT and CDR2 YNNKEL (reference sequence). The CDR3 here is CASSPVAGQGNTGELFF. CDR3 nucleotides: TGTGCCAGCAGCCCCGTTGCGGGACAGGGGAACACCGGGGAGCTGTTTTTT.

V is TRBV2 and J is TRBJ2-3; D may be TRBD1 (6 bases). Per germline, CDR1 SNHLY and CDR2 FYNNEI. The length of the CDR3 is 15 residues. V was trimmed by 7 bases and J by 4 bases, leaving 18 bases between them. The CDR3: CASIMDSKSADTQYF. The DNA for the CDR3 is TGTGCCAGCATTATGGACAGCAAATCGGCAGATACGCAGTATTTT.

The chain uses TRBV29-1 and TRBJ1-2, with a possible D match to TRBD1 (6 bases). Trimming pared 3 bases from V and 5 bases from J, leaving 13 bases between. The CDR3 totals 13 residues. Germline CDR1 and CDR2: SQVTM and ANQGSEA. The CDR3 DNA is TGCAGCGTTGAGGGGGACACTAGATATGGCTACACCTTC. It specifies CSVEGDTRYGYTF.

The rearrangement uses TRBV11-3 and TRBJ1-1, with TRBD1 as a possible D gene (6 bases). V lost 0 bases, J lost 11 bases, and 13 bases lay in between. Germline CDR1 reads SGHNT; CDR2 reads YENEEA. The CDR3 sequence is 13 residues long. CDR3 sequence reads: CASSLDRWGQAFF. CDR3 coding DNA: TGTGCCAGCAGCTTAGATCGGTGGGGGCAGGCTTTCTTT.

The J gene is TRBJ2-5, the V gene TRBV4-1, with 8 bases that match TRBD1. Germline CDR1 reads MGHRA; CDR2 reads YSYEKL. J lost 6 bases, V lost 1 base, and 10 bases had no gene match. The CDR3 runs to 16 residues. CDR3 loop: CASSQVQGASEKTQYF. For the CDR3, the DNA is TGCGCCAGCAGCCAAGTTCAGGGGGCGTCGGAGAAGACCCAGTACTTC.

CDR3 nucleotides: TGCAGTGCTAGTCCCCGGGGGGTGAGCTCCTACAATGAGCAGTTCTTC. Protein sequence: CSASPRGVSSYNEQFF. This rearrangement joins TRBV20-1 to TRBJ2-1; 7 positions match TRBD2. Germline trimming cut 3 bases from V and 0 bases from J; bases unmatched to any gene: 8. CDR1 DFQATT and CDR2 SNEGSKA come from the germline V gene (reference sequence). The CDR3 runs 16 residues.